This T cell receptor (beta chain) was obtained from a study of cytomegalovirus exposure and HLA in healthy donors. This clone was seen a handful of times. Antigen: not known. PCR primers comprised 60 Vbeta and 13 Jbeta primers. Here immunoSEQ multiplex PCR was the method, and the copy in TCRdb shows in-frame clones only, minus some. The data hold more than 90,000 clones, with approximately 80% observed a single time. Germline loops: CDR1 LGHNA, CDR2 YSLEER. This CDR3 comprises 16 residues. V gave up 7 bases and J gave up 8 bases; unmatched junction bases: 18. Study conclusions and caveats: Being productive about 87% or about 30% of the time was typical of most TCR beta V segments in an earlier analysis. Cytomegalovirus status was reportedly diagnosed by the classifier with high sensitivity and specificity.

The TCR originated in a young woman in good health and CMV-seronegative. The chain joins TRBV4-3 to TRBJ1-2; TRBD1 matches 8 bases. Sequenced sample: PBMCs. CDR3 residues: CASTTGTGLSSGGYTF. In DNA, the CDR3 is TGCGCCAGCACCACCGGGACAGGTCTGTCCTCGGGCGGCTACACCTTC.